The 20 T cell receptor beta chains listed next were all sequenced from one sample in a study of blood T cell repertoires in COVID-19. Sequencing was performed with immunoSEQ multiplex PCR; in TCRdb, only in-frame clones are kept and a portion is missing. The sample holds about 98,000 clones, approximately 80% seen once. Sequenced material: peripheral blood. These receptors were taken from a man aged 55-75 years with active or convalescent COVID-19.

The chain joins TRBV18 to TRBJ2-2; a possible D gene is TRBD2 (6 bases). Trimming removed 3 bases from V and 0 bases from J, with 11 bases in between. Germline V gene data show CDR1 as KGHSH and CDR2 as LQKENI. The CDR3 is made up of 16 amino acids. The CDR3 loop is CASSPTGLANTGELFF. For the CDR3, the DNA is TGTGCCAGCTCACCGACGGGACTCGCGAACACCGGGGAGCTGTTTTTT.

This clone appeared a few times. This chain joins TRBV9 and TRBJ1-2, with 7 bases aligning to TRBD1. CDR1 and CDR2 (germline): SGDLS, YYNGEE. This CDR3 has 15 residues. The V gene end was trimmed by 0 bases and the J gene end by 4 bases; junction bases not matched to a gene: 6. CDR3 amino acids: CASSVVETGLYGYTF. Written as DNA, the CDR3 is TGTGCCAGCAGCGTAGTTGAGACAGGGCTCTATGGCTACACCTTC.

This clone was picked up a small number of times. V usage is TRBV30 and J usage is TRBJ2-4, with D tentatively TRBD2 (5 bases). The CDR3 is 14 residues long. Deletions cut 5 bases from V and 6 bases from J, with 17 bases between. Germline V lookup: CDR1 GTSNPN, CDR2 SVGIG (reference sequence). The CDR3 loop is CAWGPGLRGNIQYF. The CDR3 DNA is TGTGCCTGGGGACCGGGTCTCCGGGGAAACATTCAGTACTTC.

The chain is built from TRBV11-3 and TRBJ2-3, with D perhaps matching TRBD2 (6 bases). The V end was cut by 5 bases, the J end by 5 bases, with 20 bases between. The germline V gene has CDR1 SGHNT and CDR2 YENEEA. The CDR3 covers 16 residues. The CDR3 region is CASSLVEGVTQDTQYF. For the CDR3, the DNA is TGTGCCAGCAGCCTAGTGGAGGGCGTGACACAAGATACGCAGTATTTT.

The chain has TRBV18 and TRBJ1-2, with D hard to call. Germline V lookup: CDR1 KGHSH, CDR2 LQKENI. This CDR3 contains 15 residues. V lost 3 bases to trimming and J lost 6 bases, with 17 bases between them. The CDR3 loop is CASSPTNRLSHGYTF. In DNA form, the CDR3 reads TGTGCCAGCTCACCTACGAACCGACTTTCACATGGCTACACCTTC. Complete variable domain (other parts from reference TRBV18 and TRBJ1-2): NAGVMQNPRHLVRRRGQEARLRCSPMKGHSHVYWYRQLPEEGLKFMVYLQKENIIDESGMPKERFSAEFPKEGPSILRIQQVVRGDSAAYFCASSPTNRLSHGYTFGSGTRLTVV.

This chain connects TRBV12-5 to TRBJ2-2, with D possibly TRBD2 on 6 matching bases. This CDR3 is 14 amino acids long. V was shortened by 0 bases and J by 6 bases, with 8 bases between the two germline ends. Germline-derived CDR1 and CDR2 are LGHNT and FRNRAP. CDR3 sequence (DNA): TGTGCTAGTGGTTTGGTCGGGAGCCCCGGGGAGCTGTTTTTT. It specifies CASGLVGSPGELFF. Combining the CDR3 with reference TRBV12-5 and TRBJ2-2 gives the whole variable domain DARVTQTPRHKVTEMGQEVTMRCQPILGHNTVFWYRQTMMQGLELLAYFRNRAPLDDSGMPKDRFSAEMPDATLATLKIQPSEPRDSAVYFCASGLVGSPGELFFGEGSRLTVL.

Written as DNA, the CDR3 is TGTGCCAGCAAACGGGACAGGGGATATACTGAAGCTTTCTTT. As protein: CASKRDRGYTEAFF. The chain is built from TRBV2 and TRBJ1-1; 10 bases match TRBD1. The germline V gene has CDR1 SNHLY and CDR2 FYNNEI. The J segment lost 5 bases and the V segment lost 7 bases, leaving 7 bases of the junction unmatched. The CDR3 extends over 14 amino acids.

The chain employs TRBV2 and TRBJ2-3, with 11 bases that match TRBD2. Germline-derived CDR1 and CDR2 are SNHLY and FYNNEI. With 3 bases clipped from V and 2 bases from J, the junction kept 7 bases outside the gene matches. The CDR3 runs to 17 residues. The CDR3 bases are TGTGCCAGCAGTGAGGGGATAGCGGGAGGGTACACAGATACGCAGTATTTT. Translated: CASSEGIAGGYTDTQYF.

The chain is built from TRBV19 and TRBJ1-3, with D maybe TRBD1 (5 bases). V was pared by 9 bases and J by 2 bases, with 14 bases between. The CDR3 is 14 amino acids. CDR1 LNHDA and CDR2 SQIVND come from the germline V gene (reference sequence). CDR3: CASRSGGTGNTIYF. In DNA form, the CDR3 reads TGTGCCAGCCGCTCGGGGGGTACTGGAAACACCATATATTTT.

Only one count was recorded for this clone. The chain combines TRBV28 with TRBJ2-1; 7 positions agree with TRBD2. This CDR3 comprises 13 residues. V shed 7 bases, J shed 7 bases, and the junction held 7 bases outside the gene matches. In germline, CDR1 is MDHEN, CDR2 SYDVKM. CDR3 sequence: CASILLGGNEQFF. The CDR3 coding sequence is TGTGCCAGCATCCTATTGGGGGGGAATGAGCAGTTCTTC.

The chain joins TRBV12-3 or TRBV12-4 to TRBJ1-1, with TRBD1 matching 7 bases. CDR3 length equals 13 residues. Losses at the gene ends were 2 bases for V and 4 bases for J; bases not matched to a gene: 1. CDR3 protein: CASSLSGGTEAFF. CDR3 in DNA: TGTGCCAGCAGTTTATCAGGGGGCACTGAAGCTTTCTTT.

The sample holds one count of this clone. The V gene is TRBV12-3 or TRBV12-4, the J gene TRBJ2-2; 7 bases are a match to TRBD2. After removal of 8 bases from V and 6 bases from J, the junction contained 0 bases not matched to a gene. The CDR3 runs 11 residues. DNA of the CDR3: TGTGCCAGCCGGGGGGCCGGGGAGCTGTTTTTT. It specifies CASRGAGELFF.

The chain links TRBV6-1 to TRBJ1-5; possible D gene TRBD1, 6 bases. Germline lookup yields CDR1 MNHNS and CDR2 SASEGT. The CDR3 has 15 amino acids. Trimming removed 1 base at V and 3 bases at J, with 10 bases between. The CDR3 spells CASSEGTAYNQPQHF. The DNA for the CDR3 is TGTGCCAGCAGTGAAGGGACAGCTTACAATCAGCCCCAGCATTTT.

The V gene is TRBV7-9, the J gene TRBJ1-1; D might be TRBD1 (5 bases). V lost 1 base to trimming and J lost 7 bases, with 10 bases between them. This CDR3 has 13 amino acids. Germline V gene sequence: CDR1 SEHNR, CDR2 FQNEAQ (reference sequence). The CDR3 coding sequence is TGTGCCAGCAGCTTAGGGCAGGGCCGTGAAGCTTTCTTT. Translating gives CASSLGQGREAFF.

This chain uses TRBV7-2 with TRBJ1-3; possibly TRBD1 for D (5 bases). Germline V gene data show CDR1 as SGHTA and CDR2 as FQGNSA. The CDR3 covers 17 residues. V lost 5 bases to trimming and J lost 0 bases, with 17 bases between them. The CDR3: CASSPRGERVSGNTIYF. DNA of the CDR3: TGTGCCAGCAGCCCCCGGGGGGAGCGAGTCTCTGGAAACACCATATATTTT.

The chain couples TRBV24-1 to TRBJ2-1; 7 nucleotides agree with TRBD1. The CDR3 sequence is 15 residues long. The V gene end was trimmed by 4 bases and the J gene end by 4 bases; junction bases not matched to a gene: 6. CDR1 and CDR2 from the germline V gene are KGHDR and SFDVKD. The CDR3, as DNA: TGTGCCACCAGTGACCCGACAGGGCCTTACAATGAGCAGTTCTTC. Protein product: CATSDPTGPYNEQFF.

The V gene is TRBV19, the J gene TRBJ2-5, with 9 bases fitting TRBD2. V dropped 2 bases and J dropped 6; count of bases not matched to a gene: 13. Germline CDR1 reads LNHDA; CDR2 reads SQIVND (reference sequence). The CDR3 consists of 17 residues. CDR3 sequence (DNA): TGTGCCAGTAGTATAAGGGCTTTGGCGGGGGGGAGACAGACCCAGTACTTC. Its protein product is CASSIRALAGGRQTQYF.

The chain couples TRBV9 to TRBJ2-1, with a possible D match to TRBD2 (6 bases). Per germline, CDR1 SGDLS and CDR2 YYNGEE. The CDR3 covers 16 residues. Deletions cut 3 bases from V and 10 bases from J, with 23 bases between. The CDR3 sequence is CASSAPPGLVGREQFF. Here the CDR3 DNA reads TGTGCCAGCAGCGCCCCCCCGGGACTCGTTGGGCGGGAGCAGTTCTTC.

The rearrangement links TRBV25-1 to TRBJ1-4; TRBD1 is a possible D gene (6 bases). The CDR3 sequence is 14 residues long. V dropped 6 bases and J dropped 0 bases, with 8 bases sitting between them. Per germline, CDR1 MGHDK and CDR2 SYGVNS. The CDR3 loop is CASSNRATNEKLFF. In DNA form, the CDR3 reads TGTGCCAGCAGCAACAGGGCAACTAATGAAAAACTGTTTTTT.

CDR3 protein: CASSQVHGRLAGGTYNEQFF. Written as DNA, the CDR3 is TGCGCCAGCAGCCAAGTTCACGGCAGACTAGCGGGAGGAACCTACAATGAGCAGTTCTTC. This chain connects TRBV4-3 to TRBJ2-1, with 13 positions matching TRBD2. CDR1 is LGHNA, CDR2 YSLEER, per germline. CDR3 length equals 20 residues. The J segment lost 2 bases and the V segment lost 1 base, leaving 11 bases of the junction unmatched.